This entry lists 26 T cell receptor beta chains sequenced from one sample in a study of human T cells and chemical hapten exposure. The sample's time point: pre-sensitization, week 0. The treatment: therapeutic diphenylcyclopropenone sensitization with weekly scalp DPC. TCRdb processed the RACE reads anew with MiXCR; each CDR3 protein has one entry. The sample lists 300,000 to 450,000 distinct CDR3 sequences, around 5.5% occurring once. Source: whole blood, taken in connection with sensitization to the hapten diphenylcyclopropenone (DPC). These receptors were obtained from a woman between 45 and 60 years old with alopecia areata. Some clones in this sample may be carry-over from other donors' samples.

The sample holds a few counts of this clonotype. The rearrangement uses TRBV28 and TRBJ1-4; the D is unclear. V lost 6 bases to trimming and J lost 7 bases, with 15 bases between them. The CDR3 is 14 amino acids. Germline V lookup: CDR1 MDHEN, CDR2 SYDVKM. CDR3 residues: CASSPGGEGEKLFF. DNA of the CDR3: TGTGCCAGCAGCCCAGGCGGGGAGGGTGAAAAACTGTTTTTT.

The chain recombines TRBV6-5 with TRBJ2-1; D perhaps matches TRBD1 (7 bases). V was trimmed by 5 bases and J by 4 bases, leaving 15 bases between them. Germline assignment: CDR1 MNHEY and CDR2 SVGAGI. The CDR3 sequence is 15 residues long. The CDR3 sequence is CASSPRGTVYNEQFF. The CDR3 DNA reads as TGTGCCAGCAGTCCCCGGGGGACAGTATACAATGAGCAGTTCTTC.

This clonotype was seen at least ten times. This chain links TRBV29-1 with TRBJ2-7, with a possible D match to TRBD2 (6 bases). This CDR3 region has 12 residues. Per the germline V gene, CDR1 is SQVTM and CDR2 is ANQGSEA. V was trimmed by 7 bases and J by 2 bases, leaving 12 bases between them. The CDR3 reads CSAGPGAYEQYF. CDR3 bases: TGCAGCGCCGGACCGGGGGCCTACGAGCAGTACTTC.

This clonotype came up many times. V is TRBV29-1 and J is TRBJ2-1, with D possibly being TRBD2 (8 bases). The CDR3 length is 15 residues. The germline V gene encodes CDR1 SQVTM and CDR2 ANQGSEA. Trimming cost V 8 bases and J 8 bases, with 25 bases left between them. Here the CDR3 reads CSREGRTGYQHEQFF. The CDR3 DNA reads as TGCAGCCGGGAGGGGAGGACAGGCTACCAGCATGAGCAGTTCTTC.

This clonotype was picked up a small number of times. This rearrangement joins TRBV28 to TRBJ2-3, with D perhaps TRBD2 (6 bases). CDR3 length equals 13 residues. V was cut by 5 bases and J by 5 bases, with 11 bases left in between. Germline values: CDR1 MDHEN, CDR2 SYDVKM. CDR3 in amino acids: CASSPRLEDTQYF. The CDR3 coding sequence is TGTGCCAGCAGTCCCCGACTAGAAGATACGCAGTATTTT.

This clonotype was seen repeatedly, ten times or more. This sequence joins TRBV20-1 and TRBJ2-3; D is undetermined. V was shortened by 5 bases and J by 2 bases, with 20 bases between the two germline ends. From germline, CDR1 is DFQATT and CDR2 SNEGSKA (reference sequence). The CDR3 consists of 16 residues. CDR3 protein: CSALGRLTHSTDTQYF. The CDR3 region has the DNA TGCAGTGCTCTAGGAAGACTCACGCATTCCACAGATACGCAGTATTTT.

This clonotype has just a few counts. The chain joins TRBV2 to TRBJ1-3; D remains unclear. The germline V gene encodes CDR1 SNHLY and CDR2 FYNNEI. The germline V and J ends were trimmed by 7 bases and 0 bases, with 10 bases remaining between them. The CDR3 contains 14 residues. CDR3 sequence: CASTETSSGNTIYF. The CDR3 bases are TGTGCCAGCACCGAGACCAGCTCTGGAAACACCATATATTTT.

This clonotype appeared many times. The chain recombines TRBV11-2 with TRBJ1-5; D is perhaps TRBD1 (6 bases). This CDR3 has 16 residues. The germline V gene has CDR1 SGHAT and CDR2 FQNNGV. V gave up 1 base and J gave up 6 bases, with 16 bases separating them. CDR3 amino acids: CASSLGIAQGFQPQHF. The CDR3 region has the DNA TGTGCCAGCAGCTTAGGCATCGCGCAGGGGTTTCAGCCCCAGCATTTT.

This CDR3 reads CASSSFQATNEKLFF. The CDR3 DNA is TGCGCCAGCAGCTCGTTTCAGGCAACTAATGAAAAACTGTTTTTT. J is TRBJ1-4 and V is TRBV4-1; no definite D call. V lost 5 bases and J lost 0, with 10 bases in between. In germline, CDR1 is MGHRA, CDR2 YSYEKL. CDR3 length: 15 residues.

V and J are TRBV4-1 and TRBJ2-3; 9 bases are a match to TRBD2. The CDR3 sequence is 14 residues long. CDR1 is MGHRA and CDR2 is YSYEKL in the germline V gene. Unmatched junction bases numbered 8, after V lost 5 bases and J lost 8 bases. The CDR3 DNA is TGCGCCAGCAGCAATGAGCGGGGGGATCGTACGCAGTATTTT. It specifies CASSNERGDRTQYF.

This clonotype was seen many times. V gene TRBV3-1 combines with J gene TRBJ2-7, with unresolved D. V was cut by 4 bases and J by 5 bases, with 9 bases left in between. The germline CDR1 and CDR2 sequences are LGHDT and YNNKEL (reference sequence). This CDR3 is 12 amino acids long. The CDR3 spells CASSPYENEQYF. The DNA of the CDR3 is TGTGCCAGCAGCCCCTACGAGAACGAGCAGTACTTC.

Only a few counts were recorded for this clonotype. V usage is TRBV2 and J usage is TRBJ1-1; D not certain. From germline, CDR1 is SNHLY and CDR2 FYNNEI. The CDR3 spans 13 residues. Deletions cut 3 bases from V and 1 base from J, with 6 bases between. The CDR3: CASSDYPNTEAFF. As DNA, the CDR3 is TGTGCCAGCAGTGATTACCCGAACACTGAAGCTTTCTTT.

As to this clonotype: Sequence at one end of the junction differs from germline and may be a read error. The chain combines TRBV27 with TRBJ1-3; no definite D call. The CDR3 runs 16 residues. Per germline, CDR1 MNHEY and CDR2 SMNVEV (reference sequence). The CDR3 loop reads CASSISLPRAGNTIYF. DNA for the CDR3: TGTGCCAGCAGTATATCTTTGCCCCGAGCTGGAAACACCATATATTTT.

V gene TRBV9 combines with J gene TRBJ2-3; a possible D gene is TRBD1 (5 bases). The CDR3 is made up of 13 amino acids. In germline, CDR1 is SGDLS, CDR2 YYNGEE. V lost 4 bases, J lost 4 bases, and 10 bases lay in between. The CDR3 is CASSQGSADTQYF. The CDR3 DNA is TGTGCCAGCAGCCAGGGTTCCGCAGATACGCAGTATTTT.

This clonotype was counted at least ten times. The chain uses TRBV5-1 and TRBJ2-1, with 9 bases that match TRBD2. CDR3 length equals 15 residues. CDR1 SGHRS and CDR2 YFSETQ come from the germline V gene. V gave up 1 base and J gave up 8 bases; unmatched junction bases: 7. The CDR3, as DNA: TGCGCCAGCAGCTTGCCTGGCGGGAGGGGCCATGAGCAGTTCTTC. It specifies CASSLPGGRGHEQFF.

This clonotype was seen more than once but under ten times. The V gene is TRBV30, the J gene TRBJ2-3, with D perhaps matching TRBD2 (6 bases). CDR1 GTSNPN and CDR2 SVGIG come from the germline V gene (reference sequence). The CDR3 is 14 residues long. Trimming took 0 bases from V and 2 from J, leaving 9 bases between them. The CDR3 here is CAWSVGGTTDTQYF. The CDR3 DNA reads as TGTGCCTGGAGTGTAGGCGGGACCACAGATACGCAGTATTTT.

The rearrangement uses TRBV20-1 and TRBJ2-1, with a weak D call TRBD2 (6 bases). CDR3 length equals 15 residues. CDR1 is DFQATT, CDR2 SNEGSKA, per germline (reference sequence). Trimming took 2 bases from V and 9 from J, leaving 20 bases between them. CDR3 region: CSARPRRGPRGEQFF. CDR3 coding DNA: TGCAGTGCTAGACCCAGGAGGGGCCCACGCGGTGAGCAGTTCTTC.

Remarks on this clonotype: Compared with germline, one end of the junction differs, possibly owing to a read error. The chain combines TRBV3-1 with TRBJ2-7; D is unresolved. CDR1 and CDR2 (germline): LGHDT, YNNKEL (reference sequence). This CDR3 has 13 amino acids. CDR3 in amino acids: CVSSQTGPYEQYF. The DNA for the CDR3 is TGTGTCAGCAGCCAGACGGGCCCCTACGAGCAGTACTTC.

V and J are TRBV6-6 and TRBJ2-3; the D gene is possibly TRBD2 (6 bases). Germline V gene sequence: CDR1 MNHNY, CDR2 SVGAGI (reference sequence). The V end lost 4 bases, the J end lost 3 bases, and 23 bases lay between the germline ends. This CDR3 region has 18 residues. CDR3 bases: TGTGCCAGCAGTTTTCCAAAATACCCGGTTGGAGGGACAGATACGCAGTATTTT. Translated, it gives CASSFPKYPVGGTDTQYF.

The sample holds many counts of this clonotype. The chain has TRBV2 and TRBJ2-1; D remains unclear. The V gene lost 0 bases and the J gene lost 1 base, with 7 bases spanning the gap. Germline CDR1 and CDR2: SNHLY and FYNNEI. The CDR3 is 15 amino acids. The CDR3 reads CASSEAAGSYNEQFF. The DNA of the CDR3 is TGTGCCAGCAGTGAAGCAGCCGGGTCCTACAATGAGCAGTTCTTC.

In this sample, this clonotype turned up many times. The chain links TRBV20-1 to TRBJ2-4, with 16 bases identical to TRBD2. Germline assignment: CDR1 DFQATT and CDR2 SNEGSKA (reference sequence). V gave up 1 base and J gave up 6 bases; unmatched junction bases: 12. The CDR3 is 19 amino acids. The CDR3: CSARAGTSGGALHGNIQYF. The CDR3 DNA follows: TGCAGTGCTAGAGCCGGGACTAGCGGGGGGGCCCTGCACGGAAACATTCAGTACTTC.

This clonotype occurred a few times. The rearrangement joins TRBV10-2 to TRBJ2-3, with 10 bases lining up with TRBD2. Germline lookup yields CDR1 WSHSY and CDR2 SAAADI. J lost 1 base, V lost 0 bases, and 4 bases had no gene match. CDR3 length: 17 amino acids. The CDR3 sequence is CASSESFTSGGTDTQYF. Written as DNA, the CDR3 is TGCGCCAGCAGTGAGTCCTTTACTAGCGGGGGCACAGATACGCAGTATTTT.

This clonotype was seen ten or more times. The chain links TRBV7-8 to TRBJ1-1; 7 bases are shared with TRBD1. Germline lookup yields CDR1 SGHVS and CDR2 FQNEAQ. The CDR3 contains 14 residues. J gave up 5 bases and V 2 bases, and 5 bases lay outside the gene matches. CDR3 coding DNA: TGTGCCAGCAGCTTAATCAGGGGGGGTACTGAAGCTTTCTTT. It translates to CASSLIRGGTEAFF.

This clonotype was observed many times. The V and J genes are TRBV3-1 and TRBJ1-3; no reliable D call. Per the germline V gene, CDR1 is LGHDT and CDR2 is YNNKEL (reference sequence). Trimming removed 0 bases at V and 0 bases at J, with 24 bases between. CDR3 size: 21 residues. Here the CDR3 reads CASSQDPRRLRQDSSGNTIYF. CDR3 coding DNA: TGTGCCAGCAGCCAAGACCCGCGGCGCCTACGCCAGGATAGCTCTGGAAACACCATATATTTT.

This clonotype was seen many times. As DNA, the CDR3 is TGTGCCAGCAGCCAAGATTTGACCCGGGGACTCTACAATGAGCAGTTCTTC. Translation gives CASSQDLTRGLYNEQFF. The chain combines TRBV4-2 with TRBJ2-1, with D tentatively TRBD2 (6 bases). This CDR3 has 17 residues. V dropped 0 bases and J dropped 3 bases, with 15 bases sitting between them. CDR1 is LGHNA, CDR2 YNFKEQ, per germline.

This clonotype showed up many times. This chain connects TRBV7-2 to TRBJ2-4; no firm D call. The CDR3 totals 15 residues. Trimming pared 5 bases from V and 0 bases from J, leaving 11 bases between. Germline CDR1 and CDR2: SGHTA and FQGNSA. CDR3 sequence: CASSSSTLAKNIQYF. As DNA, the CDR3 is TGTGCCAGCAGCAGCTCCACATTAGCCAAAAACATTCAGTACTTC.